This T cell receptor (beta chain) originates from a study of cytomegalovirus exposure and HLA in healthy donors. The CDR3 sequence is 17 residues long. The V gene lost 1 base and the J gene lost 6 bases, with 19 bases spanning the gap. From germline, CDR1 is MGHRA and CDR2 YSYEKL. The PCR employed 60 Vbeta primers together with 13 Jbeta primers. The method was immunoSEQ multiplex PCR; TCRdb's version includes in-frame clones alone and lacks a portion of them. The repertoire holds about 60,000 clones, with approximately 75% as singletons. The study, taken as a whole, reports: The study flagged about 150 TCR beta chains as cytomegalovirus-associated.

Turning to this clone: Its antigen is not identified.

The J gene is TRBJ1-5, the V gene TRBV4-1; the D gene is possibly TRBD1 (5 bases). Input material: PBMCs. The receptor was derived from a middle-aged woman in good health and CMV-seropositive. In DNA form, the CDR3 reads TGCGCCAGCAGCCAAGGGGGGGACCCCGGGCGTGGTCAGCCCCAGCATTTT. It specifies CASSQGGDPGRGQPQHF.